A single sample gave rise to the 15 T cell receptor beta chains below, sequenced in a study of blood T cell repertoires in COVID-19 (dated by TCRdb to 2020 to 2022). The library came from the immunoSEQ multiplex PCR assay. The immuneACCESS repertoire file appears here via TCRdb, limited to in-frame rearrangements. These files lack a portion of the clones; in checked studies, under half of the deficit traces to unresolved V genes, and the cause of the others is not known. The sample table shows 60,000 to 75,000 clones, and roughly 85% are seen once. Jointly, the top ten make up 30% to 40% of the sample. The sample was peripheral blood. The receptor set was obtained from a woman of 80 years or more with active or convalescent COVID-19.

This clone has just one count. The chain links TRBV21-1 to TRBJ1-4. TRBV21-1 is tagged as a pseudogene. This CDR3 region has 11 residues. The DNA of the CDR3 is TGTGCCAGCAGCAAGGGAGGGAAACTGTTTTTT. Translating it yields CASSKGGKLFF.

The gene calls are TRBV11-2 and TRBJ2-7, with D unclear. Germline values: CDR1 SGHAT, CDR2 FQNNGV. The CDR3 is 12 amino acids. V shed 5 bases and J shed 6 bases, with 11 bases lying between them. In DNA, the CDR3 is TGTGCCAGCAGCCCAACAGTCGGCGAGCAGTACTTC. Its protein is CASSPTVGEQYF.

This chain uses TRBV7-6 with TRBJ2-1; tentatively, D is TRBD1 (6 bases). The germline V and J ends were trimmed by 0 bases and 0 bases, with 9 bases remaining between them. Germline V CDR1 and CDR2: SGHVS, FNYEAQ. This CDR3 spans 16 amino acids. The CDR3 spells CASSLARGNSYNEQFF. The CDR3 DNA is TGTGCCAGCAGCTTAGCGAGGGGGAACTCCTACAATGAGCAGTTCTTC.

CDR3 nucleotides: TGTGCCAGCTCATCATACTTACAGGGGGAGTTACAAGAGACCCAGTACTTC. Protein product: CASSSYLQGELQETQYF. The rearrangement uses TRBV18 and TRBJ2-5; 8 bases are a match to TRBD1. The CDR3 length is 17 residues. Unmatched junction bases numbered 13, after V lost 5 bases and J lost 2 bases. The V gene's germline CDR1 is KGHSH and CDR2 LQKENI.

The gene calls are TRBV5-1 and TRBJ2-7; 8 bases map to TRBD1. The CDR3 totals 16 residues. Germline lookup yields CDR1 SGHRS and CDR2 YFSETQ. V shed 4 bases, J shed 0 bases, and the junction held 9 bases outside the gene matches. The CDR3 DNA reads as TGCGCCAGCAGCCCCCGACAGGGGCGATCCTCCTACGAGCAGTACTTC. The encoded protein is CASSPRQGRSSYEQYF.

The chain couples TRBV7-2 to TRBJ1-2, with D maybe TRBD1 (5 bases). Germline V gene sequence: CDR1 SGHTA, CDR2 FQGNSA. The CDR3 spans 13 residues. Trimming removed 3 bases from V and 4 bases from J, with 9 bases in between. Here the CDR3 reads CASSFKGSYGYTF. The CDR3 DNA sequence: TGTGCCAGCAGCTTTAAGGGGTCCTATGGCTACACCTTC.

J is TRBJ1-1 and V is TRBV6-5; 8 nucleotides line up with TRBD1. Trimming cost V 7 bases and J 7 bases; bases outside gene matches: 8. The germline CDR1 and CDR2 sequences are MNHEY and SVGAGI. The length of the CDR3 is 13 residues. In DNA form, the CDR3 reads TGTGCCAGCACCACAGGGGGAAACGTTGAAGCTTTCTTT. Its protein is CASTTGGNVEAFF.

A single count supports this clone. The chain is built from TRBV7-2 and TRBJ1-5, with 10 bases identical to TRBD1. Germline V CDR1 and CDR2: SGHTA, FQGNSA. V lost 6 bases to trimming and J lost 5 bases; unmatched junction nucleotides: 4. This CDR3 comprises 14 residues. The DNA of the CDR3 is TGTGCCAGCAGTTACGGACAGGGGGATCAGCCCCAGCATTTT. Translated: CASSYGQGDQPQHF. Full variable domain (remainder filled in from reference TRBV7-2 and TRBJ1-5): GAGVSQSPSNKVTEKGKDVELRCDPISGHTALYWYRQSLGQGLEFLIYFQGNSAPDKSGLPSDRFSAERTGGSVSTLTIQRTQQEDSAVYLCASSYGQGDQPQHFGDGTRLSIL.

The V and J genes are TRBV20-1 and TRBJ1-1; D remains ambiguous. Germline V gene sequence: CDR1 DFQATT, CDR2 SNEGSKA (reference sequence). This CDR3 has 11 residues. V was cut by 5 bases and J by 0 bases, with 4 bases left in between. The CDR3 DNA sequence: TGCAGTGCTTGGCTGAACACTGAAGCTTTCTTT. Its translation: CSAWLNTEAFF.

This clone was counted a single time. V is TRBV30 and J is TRBJ1-5; maybe TRBD1 (5 bases). Trimming shortened V by 1 base and J by 6 bases, and 16 bases separated the two germline ends. Germline V gives CDR1 GTSNPN, CDR2 SVGIG (reference sequence). The CDR3 totals 15 residues. DNA of the CDR3: TGTGCCTGGAGTGGGGGTGGGGGGTTGTTTCAGCCCCAGCATTTT. Translating gives CAWSGGGGLFQPQHF.

This sequence joins TRBV10-1 and TRBJ1-4, with D perhaps matching TRBD1 (5 bases). V lost 3 bases and J lost 0, with 8 bases in between. CDR1 is WNHNN, CDR2 SYGVQD, per germline (reference sequence). This CDR3 comprises 15 residues. Here the CDR3 DNA reads TGCGCCAGCAGTGAAGGGGCTGCAACTAATGAAAAACTGTTTTTT. Encoded protein: CASSEGAATNEKLFF.

The genes are TRBV7-3 and TRBJ1-1; TRBD1 agrees at 9 bases. CDR3 size: 15 residues. Germline CDR1 reads SGHTA; CDR2 reads FQGTGA. J gave up 4 bases and V 4 bases, and 7 bases lay outside the gene matches. CDR3 in DNA: TGTGCCAGCAGCTCTACAGGACAGGGGATCACTGAAGCTTTCTTT. It translates to CASSSTGQGITEAFF.

This chain joins TRBV15 and TRBJ2-7; 8 positions agree with TRBD2. Germline V lookup: CDR1 LNHNV, CDR2 YYDKDF (reference sequence). The CDR3 runs 14 residues. Germline trimming cut 6 bases from V and 2 bases from J; bases unmatched to any gene: 6. The CDR3 DNA reads as TGTGCCACCAGTCCCGGGGGGGTTACCTACGAGCAGTACTTC. It translates to CATSPGGVTYEQYF. Supplemented by reference TRBV15 and TRBJ2-7, the full variable domain reads DAMVIQNPRYQVTQFGKPVTLSCSQTLNHNVMYWYQQKSSQAPKLLFHYYDKDFNNEADTPDNFQSRRPNTSFCFLDIRSPGLGDTAMYLCATSPGGVTYEQYFGPGTRLTVT.

This rearrangement joins TRBV29-1 to TRBJ2-2; a possible D gene is TRBD1 (5 bases). Germline assignment: CDR1 SQVTM and CDR2 ANQGSEA. The CDR3 has 17 residues. V shed 4 bases and J shed 0 bases, with 18 bases lying between them. Here the CDR3 DNA reads TGCAGCGTTGGATATCGGTCCAGGGCGGCGAACACCGGGGAGCTGTTTTTT. It codes for CSVGYRSRAANTGELFF.

V gene TRBV7-9 combines with J gene TRBJ2-1; possibly TRBD2 for D (5 bases). The V and J ends lost 8 bases and 1 base respectively, with 6 bases between them. This CDR3 comprises 12 residues. Looked up from germline, CDR1 is SEHNR and CDR2 is FQNEAQ (reference sequence). The CDR3, as DNA: TGTGCCAGCCGCGGGTCCTACAATGAGCAGTTCTTC. Translated: CASRGSYNEQFF.